The T cell receptor (beta chain) under discussion was sequenced for a study of T cell responses to AZD1222 COVID-19 vaccine. Broader study findings: Vaccine-associated CD4 TCRs spanned spike, dominant at 160-218 and 743-854. Donors were chiefly white British, with a greater number of females, and clonal diversity was perhaps underestimated. Compared with day 0, the breadth and depth of the Spike-specific TCR repertoire rose significantly after two doses of AZD1222. Reportedly, nearly half of unique spike TCRs recognized epitopes outside B.1.351/B.1.1.7 mutations.

Produced via immunoSEQ multiplex PCR; TCRdb's table is partial and in-frame only. The sample yields about 120,000 clones, 93% seen once. In germline, CDR1 is SGHTA, CDR2 FQGTGA. The CDR3 is 17 amino acids. Trimming at V came to 2 bases and at J to 5 bases, leaving 8 bases not matched to a gene. As concerns this clone: Its antigen is unidentified.

The source is an adult who received the AZD1222 COVID-19 vaccine. Specimen: peripheral blood, collected 28 days after the second AZD1222 dose. V usage is TRBV7-3 and J usage is TRBJ2-6; 8 nucleotides match TRBD1. Here the CDR3 DNA reads TGTGCCAGCAGCTTAGGGACAGGTGGAGGTTGGGCCAACGTCCTGACTTTC. Its translation: CASSLGTGGGWANVLTF.